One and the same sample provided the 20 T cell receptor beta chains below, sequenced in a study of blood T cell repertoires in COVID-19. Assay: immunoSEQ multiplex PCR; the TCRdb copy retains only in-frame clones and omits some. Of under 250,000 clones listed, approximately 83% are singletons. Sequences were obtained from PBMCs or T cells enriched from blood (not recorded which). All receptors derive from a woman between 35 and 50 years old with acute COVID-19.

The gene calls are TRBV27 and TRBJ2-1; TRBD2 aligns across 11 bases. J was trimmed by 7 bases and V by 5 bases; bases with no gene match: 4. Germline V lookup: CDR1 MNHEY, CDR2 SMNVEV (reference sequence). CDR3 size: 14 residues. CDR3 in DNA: TGTGCCAGCAGTATGGGACTAGCGGTGAATGAGCAGTTCTTC. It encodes CASSMGLAVNEQFF.

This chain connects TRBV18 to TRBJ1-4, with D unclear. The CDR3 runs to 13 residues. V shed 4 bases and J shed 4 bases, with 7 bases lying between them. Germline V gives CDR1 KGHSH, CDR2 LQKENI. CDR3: CASSREGNEKLFF. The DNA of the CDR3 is TGTGCCAGCTCACGGGAGGGTAATGAAAAACTGTTTTTT.

The CDR3 DNA is TGCGCCAGCAAATCTCGACAGGGGGAGCCCTACGAGCAGTACTTC. This sequence encodes CASKSRQGEPYEQYF. The J gene is TRBJ2-7, the V gene TRBV5-1; 9 nucleotides agree with TRBD1. CDR3 length equals 15 residues. The germline V gene has CDR1 SGHRS and CDR2 YFSETQ. Unmatched junction bases numbered 9, after V lost 6 bases and J lost 2 bases.

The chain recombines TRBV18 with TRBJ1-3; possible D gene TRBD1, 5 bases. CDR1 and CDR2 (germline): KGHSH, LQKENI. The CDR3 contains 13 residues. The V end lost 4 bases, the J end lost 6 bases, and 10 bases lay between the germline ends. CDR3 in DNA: TGTGCCAGCTCACGGGGACTAGAAAACACCATATATTTT. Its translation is CASSRGLENTIYF. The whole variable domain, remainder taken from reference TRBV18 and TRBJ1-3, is NAGVMQNPRHLVRRRGQEARLRCSPMKGHSHVYWYRQLPEEGLKFMVYLQKENIIDESGMPKERFSAEFPKEGPSILRIQQVVRGDSAAYFCASSRGLENTIYFGEGSWLTVV.

CDR3 nucleotide sequence: TGCGCCAGCAGCTTGTCGGGGGGGCCTCTTGAGACCCAGTACTTC. Its protein is CASSLSGGPLETQYF. This chain connects TRBV5-1 to TRBJ2-5; 8 bases match TRBD2. Germline CDR1 SGHRS, CDR2 YFSETQ. The trim removed 1 base at V and 5 bases at J, leaving 7 bases unmatched. The CDR3 sequence is 15 residues long.

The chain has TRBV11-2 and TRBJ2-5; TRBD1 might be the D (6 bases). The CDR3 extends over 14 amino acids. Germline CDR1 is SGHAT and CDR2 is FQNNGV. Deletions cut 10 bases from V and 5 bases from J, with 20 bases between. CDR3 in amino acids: CATHRAYPRETQYF. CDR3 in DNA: TGTGCCACCCACAGGGCATACCCGAGGGAGACCCAGTACTTC.

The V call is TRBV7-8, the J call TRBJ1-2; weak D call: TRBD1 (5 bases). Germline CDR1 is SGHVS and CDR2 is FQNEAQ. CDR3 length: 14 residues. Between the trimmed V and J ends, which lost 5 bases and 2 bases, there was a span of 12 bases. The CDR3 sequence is CASSRQTANYGYTF. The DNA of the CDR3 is TGTGCCAGCAGCCGACAGACAGCAAACTATGGCTACACCTTC.

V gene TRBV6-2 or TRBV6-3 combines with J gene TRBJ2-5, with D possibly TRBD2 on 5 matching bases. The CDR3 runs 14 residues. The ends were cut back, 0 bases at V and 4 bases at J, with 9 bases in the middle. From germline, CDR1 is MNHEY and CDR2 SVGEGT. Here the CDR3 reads CASSYSLAGETQYF. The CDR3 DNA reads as TGTGCCAGCAGTTACTCGCTGGCGGGAGAGACCCAGTACTTC.

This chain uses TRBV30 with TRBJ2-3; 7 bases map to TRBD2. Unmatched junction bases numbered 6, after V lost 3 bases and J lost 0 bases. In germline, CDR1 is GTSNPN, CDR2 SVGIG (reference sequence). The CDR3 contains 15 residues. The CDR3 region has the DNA TGTGCCTGGAGCGCTAGCGGCACCAGCACAGATACGCAGTATTTT. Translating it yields CAWSASGTSTDTQYF.

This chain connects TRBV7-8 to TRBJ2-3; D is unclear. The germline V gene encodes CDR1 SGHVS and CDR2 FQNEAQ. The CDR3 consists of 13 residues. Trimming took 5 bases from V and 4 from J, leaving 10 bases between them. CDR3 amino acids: CASSLRLADTQYF. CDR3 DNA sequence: TGTGCCAGCAGCCTCCGACTTGCAGATACGCAGTATTTT.

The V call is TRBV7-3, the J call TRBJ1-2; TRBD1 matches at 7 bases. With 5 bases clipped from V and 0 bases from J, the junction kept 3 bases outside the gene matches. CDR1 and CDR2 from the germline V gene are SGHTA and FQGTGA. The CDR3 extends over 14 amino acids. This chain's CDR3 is CASSPQGTNYGYTF. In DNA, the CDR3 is TGTGCCAGCAGCCCACAGGGGACTAACTATGGCTACACCTTC.

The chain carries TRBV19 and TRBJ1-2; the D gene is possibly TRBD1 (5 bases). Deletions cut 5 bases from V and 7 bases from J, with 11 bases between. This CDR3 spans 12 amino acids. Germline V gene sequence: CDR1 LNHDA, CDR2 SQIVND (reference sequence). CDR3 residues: CASSYLQGGYTF. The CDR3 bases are TGTGCCAGTAGTTACCTTCAGGGTGGCTACACCTTC.

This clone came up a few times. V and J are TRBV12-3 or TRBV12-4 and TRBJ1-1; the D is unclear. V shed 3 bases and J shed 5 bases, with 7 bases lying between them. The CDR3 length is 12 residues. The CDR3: CASSFSVTEAFF. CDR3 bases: TGTGCCAGCAGTTTTTCTGTAACTGAAGCTTTCTTT.

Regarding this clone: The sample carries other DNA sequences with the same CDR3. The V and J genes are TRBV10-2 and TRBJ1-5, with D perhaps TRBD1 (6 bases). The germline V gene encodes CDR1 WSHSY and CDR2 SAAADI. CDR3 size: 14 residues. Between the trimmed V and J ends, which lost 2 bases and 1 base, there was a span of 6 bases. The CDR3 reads CASSETGSNQPQHF. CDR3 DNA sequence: TGCGCCAGCAGTGAGACAGGGAGCAATCAGCCCCAGCATTTT.

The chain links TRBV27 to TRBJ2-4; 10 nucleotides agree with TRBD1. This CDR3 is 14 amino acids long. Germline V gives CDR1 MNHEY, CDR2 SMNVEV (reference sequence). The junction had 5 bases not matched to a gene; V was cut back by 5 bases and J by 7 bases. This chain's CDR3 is CASSPTGGVNIQYF. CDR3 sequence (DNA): TGTGCCAGCAGTCCGACAGGGGGCGTTAACATTCAGTACTTC.

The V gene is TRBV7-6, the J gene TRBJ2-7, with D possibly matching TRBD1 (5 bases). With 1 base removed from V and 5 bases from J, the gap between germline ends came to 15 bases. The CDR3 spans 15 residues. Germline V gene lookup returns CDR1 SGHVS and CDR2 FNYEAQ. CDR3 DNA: TGTGCCAGCAGCTTAGGAGGCCCCCCAGGGAACGAGCAGTACTTC. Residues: CASSLGGPPGNEQYF.

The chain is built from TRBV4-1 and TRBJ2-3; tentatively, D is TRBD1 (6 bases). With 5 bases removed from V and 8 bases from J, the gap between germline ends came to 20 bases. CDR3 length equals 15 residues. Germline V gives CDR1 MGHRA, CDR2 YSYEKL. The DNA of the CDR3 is TGCGCCAGCAGCTCAAGGACAGACACACTCGCTACGCAGTATTTT. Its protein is CASSSRTDTLATQYF.

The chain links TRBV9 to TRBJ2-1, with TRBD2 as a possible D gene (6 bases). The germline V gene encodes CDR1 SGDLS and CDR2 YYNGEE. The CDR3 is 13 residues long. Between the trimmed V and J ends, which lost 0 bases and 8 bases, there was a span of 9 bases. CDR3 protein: CASSVGGTYEQFF. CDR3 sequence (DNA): TGTGCCAGCAGCGTAGGCGGGACCTATGAGCAGTTCTTC.

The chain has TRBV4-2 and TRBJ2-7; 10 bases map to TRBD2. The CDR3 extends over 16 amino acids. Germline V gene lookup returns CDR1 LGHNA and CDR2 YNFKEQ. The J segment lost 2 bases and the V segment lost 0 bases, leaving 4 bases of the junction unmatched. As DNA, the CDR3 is TGTGCCAGCAGCCAAGAGATAGCGGGGGGACCCTACGAGCAGTACTTC. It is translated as CASSQEIAGGPYEQYF.

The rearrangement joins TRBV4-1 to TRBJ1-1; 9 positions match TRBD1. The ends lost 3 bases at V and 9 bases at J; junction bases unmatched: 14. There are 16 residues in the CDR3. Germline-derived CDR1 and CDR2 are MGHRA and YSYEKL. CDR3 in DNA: TGCGCCAGCAGCCATCCCCCTAGAACAGGGGGCCGGAAAGCTTTCTTT. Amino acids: CASSHPPRTGGRKAFF.